The 30 T cell receptor beta chains reported below all come from one sample, sequenced in a study of beta chain features in type 1 diabetes. Study-wide results and caveats: The study found moderately but significantly shorter TCRB CDR3s in all four CD4+ subsets of Type 1 diabetes patients.

cDNA synthesis used the whole RNA isolate, giving expressed TCRB sequences. Assay used: immunoSEQ multiplex PCR; TCRdb lists only in-frame clones, some missing. The sample contains about 340,000 clones, approximately 9.7% of which appear only once. Their antigens are not known. Material for sequencing was central memory CD4+ T cells from blood. The receptors stem from a man aged 30 to 45 with type 1 diabetes.

This sequence joins TRBV2 and TRBJ2-1; the match to TRBD2 covers 9 bases. Germline V gene sequence: CDR1 SNHLY, CDR2 FYNNEI. The CDR3 consists of 11 residues. V was clipped by 5 bases and J by 10 bases; unmatched bases: 0. Here the CDR3 reads CASSLAGEQFF. As DNA, the CDR3 is TGTGCCAGCAGTCTAGCGGGAGAGCAGTTCTTC.

This clone was seen only a few times. The chain links TRBV7-8 to TRBJ1-4; no clear D. The V gene's germline CDR1 is SGHVS and CDR2 FQNEAQ. The germline V and J ends were trimmed by 3 bases and 5 bases, with 4 bases remaining between them. This CDR3 has 12 amino acids. CDR3 loop: CASSFANEKLFF. Written as DNA, the CDR3 is TGTGCCAGCAGCTTCGCAAATGAAAAACTGTTTTTT.

This clone was recorded a few times. V gene TRBV28 combines with J gene TRBJ2-3; D call uncertain. The CDR3 runs 17 residues. Germline V gene lookup returns CDR1 MDHEN and CDR2 SYDVKM. Trimming left V 5 bases short and J 0 bases short, with 18 bases between. CDR3 DNA sequence: TGTGCCAGCAGTCCGAGAAAGCAGCACCTTAGCACAGATACGCAGTATTTT. This sequence encodes CASSPRKQHLSTDTQYF.

This clone was recorded a few times. This sequence joins TRBV6-5 and TRBJ2-5, with D hard to call. CDR3 length: 16 residues. Germline CDR1 and CDR2: MNHEY and SVGAGI. The ends were cut back, 2 bases at V and 2 bases at J, with 15 bases in the middle. DNA of the CDR3: TGTGCCAGCAGTTACGCACGGAGTCTAGGTCAAGAGACCCAGTACTTC. Its protein is CASSYARSLGQETQYF.

This clone was detected only a few times. CDR3 loop: CASSQEGGMSSPLHF. The CDR3 coding sequence is TGTGCCAGCAGTCAAGAGGGGGGGATGAGTTCACCCCTCCACTTT. This chain links TRBV6-6 with TRBJ1-6; possibly TRBD1 for D (6 bases). Germline V gene sequence: CDR1 MNHNY, CDR2 SVGAGI (reference sequence). The ends were cut back, 5 bases at V and 9 bases at J, with 17 bases in the middle. The length of the CDR3 is 15 residues.

V usage is TRBV28 and J usage is TRBJ1-3; unclear D gene. The CDR3 spans 14 residues. The V and J ends lost 6 bases and 4 bases respectively, with 13 bases between them. Per the germline V gene, CDR1 is MDHEN and CDR2 is SYDVKM. The CDR3 nucleotides are TGTGCCAGCAGCTATACTGCGGGAGGAAACACCATATATTTT. Its translation is CASSYTAGGNTIYF.

This chain joins TRBV18 and TRBJ2-5; the D is unclear. Per germline, CDR1 KGHSH and CDR2 LQKENI. CDR3 length equals 12 residues. Trimming removed 3 bases at V and 6 bases at J, with 8 bases between. This chain's CDR3 is CASSPERKTQYF. The CDR3 bases are TGTGCCAGCTCACCGGAGAGAAAGACCCAGTACTTC. The whole variable domain, remainder taken from reference TRBV18 and TRBJ2-5, is NAGVMQNPRHLVRRRGQEARLRCSPMKGHSHVYWYRQLPEEGLKFMVYLQKENIIDESGMPKERFSAEFPKEGPSILRIQQVVRGDSAAYFCASSPERKTQYFGPGTRLLVL.

This rearrangement joins TRBV30 to TRBJ1-3; D is undetermined. With 1 base removed from V and 4 bases from J, the gap between germline ends came to 5 bases. CDR1 is GTSNPN, CDR2 SVGIG, per germline (reference sequence). CDR3 length: 12 amino acids. CDR3 nucleotides: TGTGCCTGGAGTGGAAGAGGAAACACCATATATTTT. This sequence encodes CAWSGRGNTIYF.

The chain joins TRBV30 to TRBJ2-5; TRBD1 is a possible D gene (5 bases). CDR1 is GTSNPN and CDR2 is SVGIG in the germline V gene (reference sequence). V was cut by 1 base and J by 2 bases, with 5 bases left in between. The CDR3 is 12 residues long. The CDR3 nucleotides are TGTGCCTGGAGTGCAGGGCAAGAGACCCAGTACTTC. Its translation is CAWSAGQETQYF. Filled out from reference TRBV30 and TRBJ2-5, the complete variable domain reads SQTIHQWPATLVQPVGSPLSLECTVEGTSNPNLYWYRQAAGRGLQLLFYSVGIGQISSEVPQNLSASRPQDRQFILSSKKLLLSDSGFYLCAWSAGQETQYFGPGTRLLVL.

This sequence joins TRBV29-1 and TRBJ1-3, with D maybe TRBD1 (5 bases). This CDR3 has 13 residues. The germline V gene encodes CDR1 SQVTM and CDR2 ANQGSEA. V was cut by 0 bases and J by 5 bases, with 8 bases left in between. The chain's CDR3 is CSVEESGRNTIYF. The CDR3 DNA sequence: TGCAGCGTTGAAGAGTCAGGGCGAAACACCATATATTTT.

This clone has just a few counts. This chain joins TRBV6-5 and TRBJ2-7; D unclear. This CDR3 has 15 amino acids. Per the germline V gene, CDR1 is MNHEY and CDR2 is SVGAGI. V lost 2 bases to trimming and J lost 3 bases, with 14 bases between them. The CDR3 DNA sequence: TGTGCCAGCAGTTACAGTCTCCCTTCGGACTACGAGCAGTACTTC. Amino acid sequence: CASSYSLPSDYEQYF.

CDR3 loop: CASSPEKATNEKLFF. DNA for the CDR3: TGCGCCAGCAGCCCAGAGAAGGCAACTAATGAAAAACTGTTTTTT. The chain is built from TRBV5-1 and TRBJ1-4; unclear D gene. The V end was cut by 4 bases, the J end by 0 bases, with 10 bases between. CDR1 SGHRS and CDR2 YFSETQ come from the germline V gene. The CDR3 has 15 residues. The full variable domain, rest sourced from reference TRBV5-1 and TRBJ1-4, is KAGVTQTPRYLIKTRGQQVTLSCSPISGHRSVSWYQQTPGQGLQFLFEYFSETQRNKGNFPGRFSGRQFSNSRSEMNVSTLELGDSALYLCASSPEKATNEKLFFGSGTQLSVL.

This clone was observed many times. The chain recombines TRBV7-2 with TRBJ1-2, with unresolved D. The CDR3 totals 15 residues. The germline V gene has CDR1 SGHTA and CDR2 FQGNSA. The ends were cut back, 6 bases at V and 0 bases at J, with 14 bases in the middle. The CDR3 spells CASSTSGIPNYGYTF. In DNA form, the CDR3 reads TGTGCCAGCAGTACATCCGGGATCCCTAACTATGGCTACACCTTC.

This clone was detected a few times. Distinct nucleotide sequences in the sample also encode this CDR3. V and J are TRBV7-2 and TRBJ2-5, with 7 bases lining up with TRBD2. J lost 4 bases, V lost 3 bases, and 2 bases had no gene match. The CDR3 consists of 13 residues. CDR1 and CDR2 from the germline V gene are SGHTA and FQGNSA. The CDR3 DNA reads as TGTGCCAGCAGCTTCGGCGGGGGAGAGACCCAGTACTTC. This codes for CASSFGGGETQYF.

This clone has a handful of counts. The V gene is TRBV5-1, the J gene TRBJ1-2, with D unresolved. The CDR3 spans 14 residues. The germline CDR1 and CDR2 sequences are SGHRS and YFSETQ. Trimming shortened V by 6 bases and J by 2 bases, and 14 bases separated the two germline ends. CDR3 sequence reads: CASKLPGVNYGYTF. The DNA for the CDR3 is TGCGCCAGCAAGCTCCCCGGGGTGAACTATGGCTACACCTTC.

There are a few counts of this clone. The chain carries TRBV7-2 and TRBJ1-5; unclear D gene. Germline V gene sequence: CDR1 SGHTA, CDR2 FQGNSA. V lost 1 base, J lost 6 bases, and 4 bases lay in between. This CDR3 has 12 amino acids. CDR3 in DNA: TGTGCCAGCAGCTTAGTACGTCAGCCCCAGCATTTT. The encoded protein is CASSLVRQPQHF.

This clone has just a few counts. The V gene is TRBV27, the J gene TRBJ2-1, with TRBD1 matching 9 bases. Losses at the gene ends were 3 bases for V and 5 bases for J; bases not matched to a gene: 14. Germline lookup yields CDR1 MNHEY and CDR2 SMNVEV (reference sequence). The length of the CDR3 is 18 residues. The CDR3 DNA reads as TGTGCCAGCAGTTTCACTTCCGGGGGGACAGGGAGGAACAATGAGCAGTTCTTC. It encodes CASSFTSGGTGRNNEQFF.

This chain links TRBV5-1 with TRBJ2-7, with TRBD2 identical over 9 bases. Germline V gene lookup returns CDR1 SGHRS and CDR2 YFSETQ. J gave up 4 bases and V 0 bases, and 8 bases lay outside the gene matches. The CDR3 runs 16 residues. In DNA form, the CDR3 reads TGCGCCAGCAGCTTGGCGATAGCGGGGGTTCAGTACGAGCAGTACTTC. Encoded protein: CASSLAIAGVQYEQYF.

V usage is TRBV7-2 and J usage is TRBJ2-3; no reliable D call. Germline-derived CDR1 and CDR2 are SGHTA and FQGNSA. The CDR3 is 13 amino acids. Trimming left V 5 bases short and J 2 bases short, with 8 bases between. CDR3: CASSQEFTDTQYF. The CDR3 DNA reads as TGTGCCAGCAGCCAAGAGTTCACAGATACGCAGTATTTT.

The V call is TRBV28, the J call TRBJ1-2; no reliable D call. This CDR3 has 12 amino acids. V gave up 3 bases and J gave up 1 base, with 3 bases separating them. Germline CDR1 MDHEN, CDR2 SYDVKM. The CDR3 DNA is TGTGCCAGCAGTTTCAGTAACTATGGCTACACCTTC. It encodes CASSFSNYGYTF.

This clone was counted many times. CDR3 sequence reads: CASSSGTSASRELFF. The CDR3 DNA reads TGTGCCAGCTCCTCGGGGACTAGCGCCTCCAGGGAGCTGTTTTTT. The chain combines TRBV9 with TRBJ2-2; 10 bases match TRBD2. V lost 7 bases to trimming and J lost 9 bases; unmatched junction nucleotides: 12. This CDR3 spans 15 amino acids. Germline lookup yields CDR1 SGDLS and CDR2 YYNGEE.

Of note for this clone: Because it lacks the conserved phenylalanine or tryptophan at the end, this CDR3 is likely a read error. It is unclear where the CDR3 begins or ends on the DNA, so no DNA is shown, and the CDR3 is as TCRdb lists it. J is TRBJ2-7 and V is TRBV4-1; the table's TRBD1 call for D was not verified on the DNA. Germline values: CDR1 MGHRA, CDR2 YSYEKL. Counting both end residues, the CDR3 totals 10 amino acids. CDR3 loop: CASAKGQSPI.

There are a few counts of this clone. V is TRBV4-3 and J is TRBJ1-1; D unresolved. Germline V CDR1 and CDR2: LGHNA, YSLEER. V lost 0 bases and J lost 2, with 16 bases in between. This CDR3 has 17 residues. The CDR3 DNA sequence: TGCGCCAGCAGCCAAGATCTTTGGGCAGCTAGTAACACTGAAGCTTTCTTT. Translated, it gives CASSQDLWAASNTEAFF.

The table lists this clone with a few counts. This CDR3 is also generated by other DNA sequences in the sample. The J gene is TRBJ1-1, the V gene TRBV30; maybe TRBD1 (6 bases). The length of the CDR3 is 13 residues. The germline V gene encodes CDR1 GTSNPN and CDR2 SVGIG (reference sequence). V shed 1 base and J shed 0 bases, with 6 bases lying between them. This chain's CDR3 is CAWSGTVNTEAFF. CDR3 DNA: TGTGCCTGGAGTGGGACAGTGAACACTGAAGCTTTCTTT.

This chain uses TRBV11-2 with TRBJ2-5; 9 nucleotides align to TRBD2. CDR3 length: 16 residues. In germline, CDR1 is SGHAT, CDR2 FQNNGV. J was trimmed by 5 bases and V by 2 bases; bases with no gene match: 9. CDR3 in amino acids: CASSLRIAGEWETQYF. CDR3 coding DNA: TGTGCCAGCAGCTTACGTATAGCGGGGGAATGGGAGACCCAGTACTTC.

The chain recombines TRBV7-2 with TRBJ2-7; TRBD1 matches at 8 bases. Germline V gene data show CDR1 as SGHTA and CDR2 as FQGNSA. The CDR3 has 15 amino acids. Losses at the gene ends were 5 bases for V and 3 bases for J; bases not matched to a gene: 9. The CDR3 coding sequence is TGTGCCAGCAGCGCGGGACAGGAGTTTTTCTACGAGCAGTACTTC. It specifies CASSAGQEFFYEQYF.

The V call is TRBV28, the J call TRBJ1-6; D ambiguous. CDR1 MDHEN and CDR2 SYDVKM come from the germline V gene. This CDR3 is 12 amino acids long. V gave up 8 bases and J gave up 14 bases, with 16 bases separating them. The CDR3 region has the DNA TGTGCCAGCCGAACTACGGGTAGTGCCCTCCACTTT. Amino acids: CASRTTGSALHF.

This clone was seen a few times. The DNA for the CDR3 is TGTGCCAGCAGCTTAGAGGGCCGGCAGCCCCAGCATTTT. Amino acids: CASSLEGRQPQHF. The genes are TRBV7-2 and TRBJ1-5; D is unresolved. V gave up 1 base and J gave up 7 bases, with 8 bases separating them. The CDR3 runs to 13 residues. Germline lookup yields CDR1 SGHTA and CDR2 FQGNSA.

The J gene is TRBJ1-1, the V gene TRBV7-2; D gene unclear. Germline V gene data show CDR1 as SGHTA and CDR2 as FQGNSA. CDR3 size: 12 residues. Deletions cut 3 bases from V and 10 bases from J, with 12 bases between. The CDR3 nucleotides read TGTGCCAGCAGCTTCCCGCGGCGGACAGCTTTCTTT. It specifies CASSFPRRTAFF. Full variable domain (rest looked up from reference TRBV7-2 and TRBJ1-1): GAGVSQSPSNKVTEKGKDVELRCDPISGHTALYWYRQSLGQGLEFLIYFQGNSAPDKSGLPSDRFSAERTGGSVSTLTIQRTQQEDSAVYLCASSFPRRTAFFGQGTRLTVV.

There are many counts of this clone. V gene TRBV7-9 combines with J gene TRBJ2-6; D is ambiguous. Germline CDR1 SEHNR, CDR2 FQNEAQ (reference sequence). With 3 bases removed from V and 0 bases from J, the gap between germline ends came to 6 bases. The CDR3 is 15 amino acids. CDR3 amino acids: CASSFPGSGANVLTF. CDR3 nucleotide sequence: TGTGCCAGCAGCTTCCCGGGCTCTGGGGCCAACGTCCTGACTTTC. Using reference TRBV7-9 and TRBJ2-6 for the parts outside the CDR3, the full variable domain is DTGVSQNPRHKITKRGQNVTFRCDPISEHNRLYWYRQTLGQGPEFLTYFQNEAQLEKSRLLSDRFSAERPKGSFSTLEIQRTEQGDSAMYLCASSFPGSGANVLTFGAGSRLTVL.